The 11 T cell receptor beta chains reported below all come from one sample, sequenced in a study of radiation and T cells in renal cell carcinoma. The table came from immunoSEQ multiplex PCR; TCRdb's copy has only in-frame clones and leaves some out. The table has 150,000 or so clones, around 90% seen once. Time point reported: baseline pretreatment blood. Described treatment: 15 Gy SBRT to primary tumor, nephrectomy 4 weeks later. This specimen was blood, taken from a patient whose treatment included radiotherapy and nephrectomy. The receptors come from an older woman with renal cell carcinoma.

This clone was recorded a few times. This chain joins TRBV30 and TRBJ1-1; D uncertain. Looked up from germline, CDR1 is GTSNPN and CDR2 is SVGIG (reference sequence). The CDR3 spans 11 residues. V lost 2 bases to trimming and J lost 3 bases, with 4 bases between them. This CDR3 reads CAWSSDTEAFF. CDR3 bases: TGTGCCTGGAGTAGCGACACTGAAGCTTTCTTT.

The chain couples TRBV5-1 to TRBJ2-1; 14 bases align to TRBD2. Germline V gives CDR1 SGHRS, CDR2 YFSETQ. Losses at the gene ends were 1 base for V and 7 bases for J; bases not matched to a gene: 7. This CDR3 has 17 amino acids. In DNA, the CDR3 is TGCGCCAGCAGCTTGCCAGGGACTAGCGGGGGCCGTAATGAGCAGTTCTTC. Residues: CASSLPGTSGGRNEQFF.

The sample holds one count of this clone. The chain employs TRBV27 and TRBJ1-2, with a tentative D call TRBD1 (6 bases). The length of the CDR3 is 15 residues. Germline values: CDR1 MNHEY, CDR2 SMNVEV (reference sequence). V gave up 7 bases and J gave up 1 base, with 16 bases separating them. As DNA, the CDR3 is TGTGCCAGCACCCCTTGGGCAGGGGATAACTATGGCTACACCTTC. Encoded protein: CASTPWAGDNYGYTF.

This clone appeared a single time. This sequence joins TRBV30 and TRBJ2-1; 8 nucleotides align to TRBD2. Germline V gene lookup returns CDR1 GTSNPN and CDR2 SVGIG (reference sequence). Unmatched junction bases numbered 5, after V lost 0 bases and J lost 4 bases. The CDR3 extends over 15 amino acids. Here the CDR3 reads CAWSVYGGAYNEQFF. The CDR3 nucleotides are TGTGCCTGGAGTGTCTACGGGGGGGCTTACAATGAGCAGTTCTTC.

The chain employs TRBV5-1 and TRBJ1-3; no firm D call. Germline lookup yields CDR1 SGHRS and CDR2 YFSETQ. The CDR3 extends over 14 amino acids. V shed 0 bases and J shed 0 bases, with 4 bases lying between them. CDR3 sequence (DNA): TGCGCCAGCAGCTTGGCCCTCTCTGGAAACACCATATATTTT. This sequence encodes CASSLALSGNTIYF. Based on the CDR3 plus reference TRBV5-1 and TRBJ1-3, the full variable domain is KAGVTQTPRYLIKTRGQQVTLSCSPISGHRSVSWYQQTPGQGLQFLFEYFSETQRNKGNFPGRFSGRQFSNSRSEMNVSTLELGDSALYLCASSLALSGNTIYFGEGSWLTVV.

The chain joins TRBV5-6 to TRBJ1-1; no firm D call. The CDR3 sequence is 11 residues long. Germline V lookup: CDR1 SGHDT, CDR2 YYEEEE. V was shortened by 1 base and J by 7 bases, with 5 bases between the two germline ends. The CDR3 DNA reads TGTGCCAGCAGCTTGAAAGGTGAAGCTTTCTTT. Protein sequence: CASSLKGEAFF.

The chain employs TRBV6-5 and TRBJ1-6; TRBD1 aligns across 8 bases. There are 15 residues in the CDR3. Germline V CDR1 and CDR2: MNHEY, SVGAGI. Trimming removed 0 bases from V and 7 bases from J; junction bases left unmatched: 2. This chain's CDR3 is CASSYSTGVNSPLHF. Here the CDR3 DNA reads TGTGCCAGCAGTTACTCGACAGGGGTGAATTCACCCCTCCACTTT.

The rearrangement links TRBV11-3 to TRBJ2-6; D remains ambiguous. Germline V gives CDR1 SGHNT, CDR2 YENEEA. The CDR3 has 18 amino acids. Trimming left V 0 bases short and J 1 base short, with 13 bases between. The DNA of the CDR3 is TGTGCCAGCAGCTTAGATTCCCACCCTGGGTCTGGGGCCAACGTCCTGACTTTC. Protein: CASSLDSHPGSGANVLTF.

V is TRBV6-5 and J is TRBJ1-1, with D unresolved. Per germline, CDR1 MNHEY and CDR2 SVGAGI. Trimming stripped 5 bases from V and 1 base from J, with 14 bases between. This CDR3 region has 15 residues. The CDR3 loop reads CASSAKLSPNTEAFF. CDR3 sequence (DNA): TGTGCCAGCAGTGCGAAACTATCCCCGAACACTGAAGCTTTCTTT.

The J gene is TRBJ2-2, the V gene TRBV19; 12 nucleotides align to TRBD1. The CDR3 is made up of 15 amino acids. V lost 9 bases and J lost 5; bases outside the gene matches: 7. Germline V gene sequence: CDR1 LNHDA, CDR2 SQIVND (reference sequence). Here the CDR3 reads CASKRDRGQTGELFF. The CDR3 nucleotides read TGTGCCAGCAAAAGGGACAGGGGGCAAACCGGGGAGCTGTTTTTT.

V usage is TRBV4-2 and J usage is TRBJ2-1; the D is unclear. The CDR3 has 13 amino acids. Germline assignment: CDR1 LGHNA and CDR2 YNFKEQ. V gave up 2 bases and J gave up 4 bases, with 6 bases separating them. CDR3 sequence (DNA): TGTGCCAGCAGCCAATTCATATACAATGAGCAGTTCTTC. This sequence encodes CASSQFIYNEQFF.